The rows below give T cell receptor beta chains drawn from one sample of a study of cytomegalovirus exposure and HLA in healthy donors. Sequencing was performed with immunoSEQ multiplex PCR; in TCRdb, only in-frame clones are kept and a portion is missing. The ten top clones account for more than 2%, within a sample of around 50,000 clones. The source material was PBMCs. Every receptor here comes from a woman aged 35 to 49 in good health and CMV-seronegative. Both conserved end residues are part of each CDR3. D genes are given only for firm matches.

J	D	V	CDR3	DNA
TRBJ1-3	-	TRBV6-5	CASSSSRGSGNTIYF	TGTGCCAGCAGTTCGTCAAGGGGGAGCGGAAACACCATATATTTT
TRBJ2-2	TRBD2	TRBV4-1	CASSQGGLVAGRRHTGELFF	TGCGCCAGCAGCCAAGGGGGCTTGGTAGCGGGGCGTCGGCACACCGGGGAGCTGTTTTTT
TRBJ1-2	TRBD1	TRBV5-1	CASMRDRHYGYTF	TGCGCCAGCATGCGGGACAGACACTATGGCTACACCTTC
TRBJ1-1	-	TRBV6-1	CASSERLGRVLSNTEAFF	TGTGCCAGCAGTGAAAGGTTGGGCAGGGTGTTGTCTAACACTGAAGCTTTCTTT
TRBJ2-7	TRBD1	TRBV6-6	CASWDRIYEQYF	TGTGCCTCCTGGGACAGGATCTACGAGCAGTACTTC
TRBJ2-6	-	TRBV9	CASSVGVGANVLTF	TGTGCCAGCAGCGTAGGCGTAGGGGCCAACGTCCTGACTTTC
TRBJ2-1	TRBD2	TRBV5-1	CASSTPRTSEVNEQFF	TGCGCCAGCAGCACCCCACGGACTAGCGAGGTAAATGAGCAGTTCTTC
TRBJ1-6	TRBD1	TRBV4-1	CASSQEGDRVRNSPLHF	TGCGCCAGCAGCCAAGAAGGGGACAGGGTCCGTAATTCACCCCTCCACTTT
TRBJ1-6	TRBD1	TRBV2	CASSRDRDNSPLHF	TGTGCCAGCAGCCGGGACAGGGATAATTCACCCCTCCACTTT
TRBJ1-2	-	TRBV15	CATSPLDRNYGYTF	TGTGCCACCAGCCCTCTCGACAGGAACTATGGCTACACCTTC
TRBJ2-7	-	TRBV5-6	CASSLGVGSAYEQYF	TGTGCCAGCAGCTTGGGGGTGGGTAGCGCCTACGAGCAGTACTTC
TRBJ1-4	-	TRBV6-1	CASSERRVSEKLFF	TGTGCCAGCAGTGAAAGGAGGGTAAGTGAAAAACTGTTTTTT
TRBJ2-5	TRBD2	TRBV18	CASSPETSGQETQYF	TGTGCCAGCTCACCAGAAACTAGCGGGCAAGAGACCCAGTACTTC
TRBJ2-3	-	TRBV14	CASSQEYGFPDTQYF	TGTGCCAGCAGCCAAGAATACGGGTTCCCAGATACGCAGTATTTT
TRBJ1-2	-	TRBV6-1	CASSEAEYGYTF	TGTGCCAGCAGTGAAGCGGAGTATGGCTACACCTTC
TRBJ1-2	TRBD1	TRBV10-3	CAIGRAGGTANYGYTF	TGTGCCATCGGGCGGGCAGGGGGCACCGCTAACTATGGCTACACCTTC
TRBJ2-5	TRBD2	TRBV18	CASSPLAGGSKDQYF	TGTGCCAGCTCACCACTAGCGGGGGGTTCTAAGGACCAGTACTTC
TRBJ1-2	-	TRBV19	CASSMLAYYGYTF	TGTGCCAGTAGTATGCTGGCCTACTATGGCTACACCTTC
TRBJ1-1	-	TRBV5-1	CASSLTGNTEAFF	TGCGCCAGCAGCTTGACGGGAAACACTGAAGCTTTCTTT
TRBJ2-7	TRBD1	TRBV29-1	CSVRGQKSYEQYF	TGCAGCGTCCGGGGACAGAAGTCCTACGAGCAGTACTTC
TRBJ1-2	-	TRBV19	CASSGGQALRGYTF	TGTGCCAGTAGTGGAGGGCAGGCGCTACGTGGCTACACCTTC
TRBJ2-1	-	TRBV18	CASSPPGSHEQFF	TGTGCCAGCTCACCACCGGGTAGCCATGAGCAGTTCTTC
TRBJ1-3	TRBD1	TRBV19	CASSMTRDRYSSGNTIYF	TGTGCCAGTAGTATGACCCGGGACAGATATTCCTCTGGAAACACCATATATTTT
TRBJ2-3	TRBD2	TRBV4-2	CASSQSTPGLAGPTDTQYF	TGTGCCAGCAGCCAATCTACACCGGGACTAGCGGGCCCCACAGATACGCAGTATTTT
TRBJ1-2	TRBD1	TRBV6-4	CASSQTGSNYGYTF	TGTGCCAGCAGTCAGACAGGGAGTAACTATGGCTACACCTTC
TRBJ2-1	-	TRBV5-6	CASSWTLGLGNYNEQFF	TGTGCCAGCAGCTGGACCCTGGGGCTAGGAAACTACAATGAGCAGTTCTTC
TRBJ1-2	-	TRBV6-6	CASSLESGYTF	TGTGCCAGCAGTTTGGAGAGCGGATACACCTTC
TRBJ2-7	-	TRBV7-9	CASSPGSEAYEQYF	TGTGCCAGCAGCCCCGGGTCCGAGGCCTACGAGCAGTACTTC
TRBJ2-3	TRBD2	TRBV9	CASSGPRTSGGAGSTDKQYF	TGTGCCAGCAGCGGGCCCCGGACTAGCGGGGGGGCCGGTAGCACAGATAAGCAGTATTTT
TRBJ2-3	TRBD2	TRBV19	CASSRRSGTSTDTQYF	TGTGCCAGTAGCCGACGCAGCGGGACTAGCACAGATACGCAGTATTTT
TRBJ2-5	-	TRBV4-1	CASSSGGSGQETQYF	TGCGCCAGCAGCTCCGGCGGGTCCGGACAAGAGACCCAGTACTTC
TRBJ2-3	TRBD2	TRBV4-1	CASSPTADFGLARDTQYF	TGCGCCAGCAGCCCGACCGCGGATTTTGGACTAGCTAGAGATACGCAGTATTTT
TRBJ2-5	-	TRBV5-1	CASSLEGGDQETQYF	TGCGCCAGCAGCCTGGAAGGGGGGGATCAAGAGACCCAGTACTTC
TRBJ2-1	TRBD2	TRBV4-2	CASSQGRGTSGRVVADNEQFF	TGTGCCAGCAGCCAAGGGCGGGGGACTAGCGGGAGGGTGGTAGCCGACAATGAGCAGTTCTTC
TRBJ2-3	-	TRBV6-1	CASSEASPDKQYF	TGTGCCAGCAGTGAAGCGTCCCCAGATAAGCAGTATTTT
TRBJ2-3	TRBD2	TRBV6-5	CASSFSGDTNTQYF	TGTGCCAGCAGTTTTAGCGGGGACACGAATACGCAGTATTTT
TRBJ2-3	TRBD2	TRBV19	CASNDGLGRTDTQYF	TGTGCCAGCAACGACGGACTAGGTAGGACAGATACGCAGTATTTT
TRBJ2-5	TRBD1	TRBV4-1	CASSQDSQGVLETQYF	TGCGCCAGCAGCCAAGATAGCCAGGGGGTCCTAGAGACCCAGTACTTC
TRBJ2-7	TRBD1	TRBV7-2	CASSLVGPTGAYEQYF	TGTGCCAGCAGCCTAGTGGGCCCTACAGGGGCCTACGAGCAGTACTTC
TRBJ2-7	TRBD1	TRBV10-3	CAIGQGYEQYF	TGTGCCATCGGACAGGGGTACGAGCAGTACTTC
TRBJ2-1	TRBD2	TRBV10-3	CAISEVGSGGASYNEQFF	TGTGCCATCAGTGAGGTTGGCAGCGGGGGGGCAAGTTACAATGAGCAGTTCTTC
TRBJ1-4	TRBD1	TRBV7-6	CASSAGQGLTNEKLFF	TGTGCCAGCAGCGCCGGACAGGGGCTCACTAATGAAAAACTGTTTTTT